Listed below are T cell receptor beta chains from one sample, sequenced in a study of cytomegalovirus exposure and HLA in healthy donors. The data were produced by immunoSEQ multiplex PCR, yet TCRdb's version contains in-frame clones alone and is incomplete. The sample contains 150,000 to 200,000 clones, 82% of which appear only once. Source material: PBMCs. The origin of the receptors is a woman aged 45 to 65 in good health and CMV-seronegative. CDR3s include the opening cysteine and the closing phenylalanine or tryptophan. D genes are given only for firm matches. The size entry is marked missing in some rows and otherwise reads once, few, many or a size class.

TRBV19	TRBD1	.	TRBJ2-1	CASSMIQGAANEQFF	TGTGCCAGTAGTATGATACAGGGGGCGGCTAATGAGCAGTTCTTC
TRBV5-6	.	.	TRBJ2-7	CASSFRQAPYEQYF	TGTGCCAGCAGCTTCCGACAGGCTCCCTACGAGCAGTACTTC
TRBV18	TRBD1	.	TRBJ2-2	CASSPGQGRIGELFF	TGTGCCAGCTCACCTGGACAGGGGCGGATCGGGGAGCTGTTTTTT
TRBV5-4	.	.	TRBJ1-1	CASSLAWTKNTEAFF	TGTGCCAGCAGCTTGGCCTGGACAAAGAACACTGAAGCTTTCTTT
TRBV30	.	.	TRBJ1-4	CAWNTPEAGTNEKLFF	TGTGCCTGGAACACACCGGAAGCAGGAACTAATGAAAAACTGTTTTTT
TRBV6-1	TRBD2	once	TRBJ2-2	CASRGAGDTGELFF	TGTGCCAGCCGGGGAGCGGGGGACACCGGGGAGCTGTTTTTT
TRBV9	.	.	TRBJ1-6	CASSARGYNSPLHF	TGTGCCAGCAGTGCCCGGGGATATAATTCACCCCTCCACTTT
TRBV27	.	.	TRBJ2-1	CASSFFGRYNEQFF	TGTGCCAGCAGTTTCTTTGGCAGGTACAATGAGCAGTTCTTC
TRBV4-1	TRBD2	.	TRBJ2-3	CASSQGAGASDTQYF	TGCGCCAGCAGCCAAGGGGCGGGAGCCTCAGATACGCAGTATTTT
TRBV28	.	few	TRBJ1-5	CASRGGIPNQPQHF	TGTGCCAGCAGGGGCGGGATTCCCAATCAGCCCCAGCATTTT
TRBV9	.	.	TRBJ2-4	CASSVEGSGAKNIQYF	TGTGCCAGCAGCGTAGAGGGCAGCGGTGCCAAAAACATTCAGTACTTC
TRBV15	.	.	TRBJ2-3	CATSREMEGYTDTQYF	TGTGCCACCAGCAGAGAGATGGAGGGGTACACAGATACGCAGTATTTT
TRBV21-1	.	.	TRBJ1-1	CASIRPGRALSTEAFF	TGTGCCAGCATTCGGCCGGGCAGGGCCCTGAGCACTGAAGCTTTCTTT
TRBV23-1	TRBD1	.	TRBJ2-5	CASSQARDRGRETQYF	TGCGCCAGCAGTCAAGCCCGGGACAGGGGGCGGGAGACCCAGTACTTC
TRBV7-8	.	.	TRBJ2-1	CASSLDIRGFSEYNEQFF	TGTGCCAGCAGCTTAGATATCCGGGGTTTTTCGGAGTACAATGAGCAGTTCTTC
TRBV29-1	.	.	TRBJ1-1	CSVASGLDTEAFF	TGCAGCGTTGCGAGTGGTTTGGACACTGAAGCTTTCTTT
TRBV11-2	.	.	TRBJ2-6	CASSSGGLTSGANVLTF	TGTGCCAGCAGTTCTGGGGGCCTCACCTCTGGGGCCAACGTCCTGACTTTC
TRBV5-6	.	.	TRBJ2-3	CASSLRGDTQYF	TGTGCCAGCAGCTTGCGGGGAGATACGCAGTATTTT
TRBV10-3	TRBD1	.	TRBJ2-7	CAIRTGDEQYF	TGTGCCATCAGGACAGGGGACGAGCAGTACTTC
TRBV11-3	TRBD2	.	TRBJ2-1	CASSQLAGGGAEQFF	TGTGCCAGCAGCCAGCTAGCGGGGGGAGGAGCTGAGCAGTTCTTC
TRBV9	TRBD2	once	TRBJ2-3	CASSNQAGGPGTQYF	TGTGCCAGCAGCAACCAAGCGGGAGGGCCGGGGACGCAGTATTTT
TRBV4-1	.	once	TRBJ1-2	CASSPNEQRNYGYTF	TGCGCCAGCAGCCCGAACGAACAACGAAACTATGGCTACACCTTC